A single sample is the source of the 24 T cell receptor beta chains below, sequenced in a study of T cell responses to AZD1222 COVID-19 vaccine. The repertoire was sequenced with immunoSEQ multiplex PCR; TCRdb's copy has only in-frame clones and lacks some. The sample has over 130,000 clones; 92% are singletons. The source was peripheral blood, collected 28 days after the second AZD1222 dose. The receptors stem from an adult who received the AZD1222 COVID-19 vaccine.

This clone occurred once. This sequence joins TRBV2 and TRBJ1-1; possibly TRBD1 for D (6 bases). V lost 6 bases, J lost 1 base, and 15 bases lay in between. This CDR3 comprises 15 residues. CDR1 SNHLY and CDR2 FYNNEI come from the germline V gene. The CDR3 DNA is TGTGCCAGCAGCGCCACACAGGGACAGAACACTGAAGCTTTCTTT. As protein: CASSATQGQNTEAFF.

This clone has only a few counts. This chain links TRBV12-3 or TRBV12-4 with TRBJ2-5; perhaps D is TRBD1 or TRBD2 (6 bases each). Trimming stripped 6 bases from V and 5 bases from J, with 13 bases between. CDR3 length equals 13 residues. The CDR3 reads CASSLLGGETQYF. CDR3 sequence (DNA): TGTGCCAGCAGCCTACTAGGGGGGGAGACCCAGTACTTC.

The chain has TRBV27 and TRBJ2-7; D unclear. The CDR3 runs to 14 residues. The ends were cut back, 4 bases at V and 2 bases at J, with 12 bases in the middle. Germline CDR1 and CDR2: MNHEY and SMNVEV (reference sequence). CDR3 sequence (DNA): TGTGCCAGCAGTTCTGATCGGTCACCCTACGAGCAGTACTTC. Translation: CASSSDRSPYEQYF.

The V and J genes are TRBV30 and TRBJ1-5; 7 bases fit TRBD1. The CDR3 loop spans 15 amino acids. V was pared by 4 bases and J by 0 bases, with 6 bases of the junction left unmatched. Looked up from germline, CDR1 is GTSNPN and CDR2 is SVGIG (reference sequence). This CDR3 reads CAWKTRTGSNQPQHF. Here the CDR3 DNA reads TGTGCCTGGAAAACCCGGACAGGTAGCAATCAGCCCCAGCATTTT.

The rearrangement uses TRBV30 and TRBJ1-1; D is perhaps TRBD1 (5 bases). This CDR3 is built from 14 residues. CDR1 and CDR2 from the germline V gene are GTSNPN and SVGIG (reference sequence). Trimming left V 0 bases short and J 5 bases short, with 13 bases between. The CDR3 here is CAWSVWAGRTEAFF. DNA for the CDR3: TGTGCCTGGAGTGTATGGGCAGGGAGGACTGAAGCTTTCTTT.

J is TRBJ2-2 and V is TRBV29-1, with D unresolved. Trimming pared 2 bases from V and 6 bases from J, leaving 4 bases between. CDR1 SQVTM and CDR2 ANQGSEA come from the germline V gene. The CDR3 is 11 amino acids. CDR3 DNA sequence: TGCAGCGTTGAAAGGGCCGGGGAGCTGTTTTTT. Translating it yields CSVERAGELFF.

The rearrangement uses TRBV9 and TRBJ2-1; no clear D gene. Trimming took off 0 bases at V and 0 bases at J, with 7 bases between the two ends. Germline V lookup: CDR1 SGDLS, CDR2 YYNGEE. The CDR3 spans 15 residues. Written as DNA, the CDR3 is TGTGCCAGCAGCGTAGGGGCGGTCTCCTACAATGAGCAGTTCTTC. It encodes CASSVGAVSYNEQFF.

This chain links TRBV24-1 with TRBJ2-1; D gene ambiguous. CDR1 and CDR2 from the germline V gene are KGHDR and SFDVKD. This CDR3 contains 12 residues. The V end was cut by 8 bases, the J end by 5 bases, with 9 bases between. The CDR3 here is CATTSPHNEQFF. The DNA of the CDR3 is TGTGCCACCACCAGCCCCCACAATGAGCAGTTCTTC.

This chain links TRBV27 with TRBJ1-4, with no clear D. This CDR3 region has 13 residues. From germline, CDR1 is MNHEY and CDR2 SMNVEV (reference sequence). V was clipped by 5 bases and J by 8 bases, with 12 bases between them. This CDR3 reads CASSPRVTEKLFF. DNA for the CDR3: TGTGCCAGCAGTCCTCGGGTCACCGAAAAACTGTTTTTT.

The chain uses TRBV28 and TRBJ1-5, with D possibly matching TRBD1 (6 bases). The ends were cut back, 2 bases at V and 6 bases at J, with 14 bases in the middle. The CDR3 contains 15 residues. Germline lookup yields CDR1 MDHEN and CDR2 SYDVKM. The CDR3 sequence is CASSLLRQVSQPQHF. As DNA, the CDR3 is TGTGCCAGCAGTTTACTCCGACAGGTCAGTCAGCCCCAGCATTTT. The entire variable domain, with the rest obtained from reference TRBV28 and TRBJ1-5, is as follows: DVKVTQSSRYLVKRTGEKVFLECVQDMDHENMFWYRQDPGLGLRLIYFSYDVKMKEKGDIPEGYSVSREKKERFSLILESASTNQTSMYLCASSLLRQVSQPQHFGDGTRLSIL.

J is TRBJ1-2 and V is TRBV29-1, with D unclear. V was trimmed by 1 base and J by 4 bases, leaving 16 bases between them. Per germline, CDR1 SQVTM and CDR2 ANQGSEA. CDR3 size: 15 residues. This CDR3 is CSVEAFGQPLYGYTF. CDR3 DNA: TGCAGCGTTGAAGCTTTCGGGCAACCGCTCTATGGCTACACCTTC.

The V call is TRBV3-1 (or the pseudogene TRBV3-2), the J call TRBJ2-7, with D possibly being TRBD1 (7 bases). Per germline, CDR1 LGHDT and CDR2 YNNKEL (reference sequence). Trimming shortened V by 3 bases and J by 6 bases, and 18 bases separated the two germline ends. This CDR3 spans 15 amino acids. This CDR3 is CASSHLRTGGIEQYF. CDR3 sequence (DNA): TGTGCCAGCAGCCATCTCAGGACAGGCGGGATCGAGCAGTACTTC.

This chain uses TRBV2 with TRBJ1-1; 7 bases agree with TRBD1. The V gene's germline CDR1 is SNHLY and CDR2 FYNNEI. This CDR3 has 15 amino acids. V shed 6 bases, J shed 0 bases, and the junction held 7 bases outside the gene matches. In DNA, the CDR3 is TGTGCCAGCAGGAAGACAGGGCCCATGAACACTGAAGCTTTCTTT. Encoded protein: CASRKTGPMNTEAFF.

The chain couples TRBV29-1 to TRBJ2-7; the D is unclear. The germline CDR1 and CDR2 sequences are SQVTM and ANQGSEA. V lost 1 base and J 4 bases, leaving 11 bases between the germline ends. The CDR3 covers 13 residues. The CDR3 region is CSVEVGNLYEQYF. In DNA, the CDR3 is TGCAGCGTTGAAGTGGGCAATCTTTACGAGCAGTACTTC.

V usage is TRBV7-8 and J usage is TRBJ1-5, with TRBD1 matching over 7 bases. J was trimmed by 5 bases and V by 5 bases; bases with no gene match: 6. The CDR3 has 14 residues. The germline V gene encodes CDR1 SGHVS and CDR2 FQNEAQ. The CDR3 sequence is CASSARDSYQPQHF. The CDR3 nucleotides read TGTGCCAGCAGCGCGCGGGACAGCTATCAGCCCCAGCATTTT.

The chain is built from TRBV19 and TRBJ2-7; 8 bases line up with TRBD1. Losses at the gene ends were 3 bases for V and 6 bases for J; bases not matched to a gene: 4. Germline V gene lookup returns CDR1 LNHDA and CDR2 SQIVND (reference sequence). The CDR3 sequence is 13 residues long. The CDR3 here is CASSIGQGSEQYF. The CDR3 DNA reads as TGTGCCAGTAGTATTGGACAGGGTAGCGAGCAGTACTTC.

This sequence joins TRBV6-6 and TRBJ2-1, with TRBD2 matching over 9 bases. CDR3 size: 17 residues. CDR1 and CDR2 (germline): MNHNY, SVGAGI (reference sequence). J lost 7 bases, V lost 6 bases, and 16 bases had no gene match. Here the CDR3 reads CASSRRGSGSHRNEQFF. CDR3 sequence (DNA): TGTGCCAGCAGCCGACGGGGTAGCGGGAGTCACCGGAATGAGCAGTTCTTC.

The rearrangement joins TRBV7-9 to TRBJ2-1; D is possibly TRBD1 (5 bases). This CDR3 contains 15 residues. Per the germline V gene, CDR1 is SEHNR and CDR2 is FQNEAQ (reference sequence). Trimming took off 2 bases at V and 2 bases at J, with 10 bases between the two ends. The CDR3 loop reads CASSLQGATYNEQFF. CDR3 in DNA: TGTGCCAGCAGCTTACAGGGCGCGACCTACAATGAGCAGTTCTTC.

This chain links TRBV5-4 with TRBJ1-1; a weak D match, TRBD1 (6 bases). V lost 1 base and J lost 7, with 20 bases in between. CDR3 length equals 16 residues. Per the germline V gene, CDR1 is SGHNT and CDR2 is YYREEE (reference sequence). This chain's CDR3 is CASSLITEKARGEAFF. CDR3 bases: TGTGCCAGCAGCTTGATCACCGAAAAAGCCAGGGGTGAAGCTTTCTTT.

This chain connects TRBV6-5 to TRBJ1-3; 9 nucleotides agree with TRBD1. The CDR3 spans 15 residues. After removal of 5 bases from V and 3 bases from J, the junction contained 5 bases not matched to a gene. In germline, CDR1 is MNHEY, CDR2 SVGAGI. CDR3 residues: CASSPGQGFGNTIYF. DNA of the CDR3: TGTGCCAGCAGTCCGGGACAGGGCTTTGGAAACACCATATATTTT.

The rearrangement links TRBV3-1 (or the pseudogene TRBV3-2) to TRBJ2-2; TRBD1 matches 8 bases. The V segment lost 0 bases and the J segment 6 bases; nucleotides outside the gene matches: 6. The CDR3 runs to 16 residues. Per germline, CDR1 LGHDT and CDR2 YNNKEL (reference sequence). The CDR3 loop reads CASSQESWTGPGELFF. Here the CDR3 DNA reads TGTGCCAGCAGCCAAGAATCTTGGACAGGGCCCGGGGAGCTGTTTTTT.

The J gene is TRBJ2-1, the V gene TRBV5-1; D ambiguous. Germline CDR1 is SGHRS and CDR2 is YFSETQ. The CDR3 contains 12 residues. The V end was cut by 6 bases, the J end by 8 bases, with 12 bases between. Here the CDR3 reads CASTTGKHEQFF. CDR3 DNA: TGCGCCAGCACAACTGGGAAGCATGAGCAGTTCTTC.

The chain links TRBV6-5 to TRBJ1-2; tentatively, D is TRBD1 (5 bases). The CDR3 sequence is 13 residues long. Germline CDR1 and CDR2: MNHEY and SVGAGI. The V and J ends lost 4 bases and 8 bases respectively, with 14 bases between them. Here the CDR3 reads CASSSPGARGYTF. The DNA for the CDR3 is TGTGCCAGCAGTTCCCCCGGGGCACGGGGCTACACCTTC.

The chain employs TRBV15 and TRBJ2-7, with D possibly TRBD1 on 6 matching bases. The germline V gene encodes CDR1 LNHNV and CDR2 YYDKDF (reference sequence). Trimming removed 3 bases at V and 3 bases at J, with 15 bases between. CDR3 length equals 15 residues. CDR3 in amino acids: CATSSDRQFFYEQYF. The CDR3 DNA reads TGTGCCACCAGCAGCGACAGGCAATTCTTCTACGAGCAGTACTTC. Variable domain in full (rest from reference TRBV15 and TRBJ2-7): DAMVIQNPRYQVTQFGKPVTLSCSQTLNHNVMYWYQQKSSQAPKLLFHYYDKDFNNEADTPDNFQSRRPNTSFCFLDIRSPGLGDTAMYLCATSSDRQFFYEQYFGPGTRLTVT.